This TCR beta chain derives from a study of CD8+ T cells in alopecia areata. In the study overall: Treated patients were dosed with oral tofacitinib, taking 5 to 10 mg twice daily.

Concerning this clone: The antigen remains undetermined.

Isolated RNA was reverse transcribed into cDNA used as the sequencing template. Only in-frame clones appear in the TCRdb table, and some are missing; sequencing was by immunoSEQ multiplex PCR. The sample yields some 190,000 clones, more than 55% seen once. V was clipped by 2 bases and J by 2 bases; unmatched bases: 0. CDR1 is SGHTA, CDR2 FQGTGA, per germline. The CDR3 contains 16 residues. Treatment here: oral pan-JAK inhibitor, 5-10 mg twice daily. Sorting from PBMCs produced CD4+ and CD8+ T cells. Study findings and constraints: Treatment with tofacitinib significantly lowered scalp clonality and reduced expanded CD8+ clones among the top 100.

V gene TRBV7-3 combines with J gene TRBJ2-5; 15 bases map to TRBD2. This receptor was obtained from a human donor with alopecia areata. The sample here was CD4+ T cells sorted from blood, taken around week 42, from a patient treated with tofacitinib. The CDR3 region is CASSLGTSGGQETQYF. CDR3 nucleotides: TGTGCCAGCAGCTTAGGGACTAGCGGGGGGCAAGAGACCCAGTACTTC.